A selection of T cell receptor beta chains follows, all from one sample in a study of blood T cell repertoires in COVID-19. TCRdb keeps only in-frame clones here, not all; method: immunoSEQ multiplex PCR. Of 300,000 or so clones in the sample, about 83% were seen once. The sample taken for sequencing was peripheral blood. Receptors originate from a woman aged 50 to 60 with acute or convalescent COVID-19. The CDR3 runs from the conserved cysteine through the conserved F or W. A D gene is named only where the DNA matches it firmly. Only part of the rows carry a size: once, few, many, or a class if the clone is expanded.

clone size	V gene	D gene	J gene	CDR3 protein	CDR3 DNA
few	TRBV30	TRBD2	TRBJ2-1	CAWSVRGLAGRASYNEQFF	TGTGCCTGGAGTGTACGGGGACTAGCGGGACGGGCCTCCTACAATGAGCAGTTCTTC
-	TRBV4-2	TRBD1	TRBJ2-7	CASSQAPGQTSYEQYF	TGTGCCAGCAGCCAAGCACCGGGACAGACCTCCTACGAGCAGTACTTC
-	TRBV18	-	TRBJ1-2	CASSAISGDRGYTF	TGTGCCAGCTCAGCGATTTCAGGGGATCGCGGCTACACCTTC
-	TRBV6-1	TRBD2	TRBJ2-3	CASSEAPAGVGTDTQYF	TGTGCCAGCAGTGAAGCTCCAGCGGGAGTTGGTACAGATACGCAGTATTTT
few	TRBV14	TRBD1	TRBJ2-7	CASSQERDRSYEQYF	TGTGCCAGCAGCCAAGAACGGGACAGATCCTACGAGCAGTACTTC
few	TRBV7-9	-	TRBJ2-2	CASKEWGHANTGELFF	TGTGCCAGCAAGGAGTGGGGGCACGCGAACACCGGGGAGCTGTTTTTT
-	TRBV2	-	TRBJ2-2	CASSRTGTSNGELFF	TGTGCCAGCAGTCGAACCGGGACTTCCAACGGGGAGCTGTTTTTT
few	TRBV5-1	-	TRBJ1-2	CASTENAGGDGYTF	TGCGCCAGCACCGAAAACGCGGGAGGGGATGGCTACACCTTC
-	TRBV7-2	-	TRBJ2-1	CASSPYREYNEQFF	TGTGCCAGCAGCCCCTACAGGGAGTACAATGAGCAGTTCTTC
-	TRBV21-1	-	TRBJ2-1	CASSIGTSGSSYNEQFF	TGTGCCAGCAGCATCGGGACTAGCGGGTCTTCCTACAATGAGCAGTTCTTC
-	TRBV18	TRBD1	TRBJ1-5	CASSQGQADSNQPQHF	TGTGCCAGCTCACAGGGACAGGCCGATAGCAATCAGCCCCAGCATTTT
-	TRBV27	TRBD1	TRBJ2-1	CASSLGQVVYNEQFF	TGTGCCAGCAGTTTGGGACAGGTGGTCTACAATGAGCAGTTCTTC
-	TRBV13	TRBD2	TRBJ2-1	CASSRDFRRGYNEQFF	TGTGCCAGCAGTCGGGACTTCCGGCGGGGGTACAATGAGCAGTTCTTC
-	TRBV11-3	-	TRBJ2-7	CASSHGQRTYEQYF	TGTGCCAGCAGCCACGGACAGAGGACCTACGAGCAGTACTTC
once	TRBV18	TRBD1	TRBJ1-6	CASSPNRGMAGLTLHF	TGTGCCAGCTCACCTAACAGGGGAATGGCGGGCTTGACCCTCCACTTT
once	TRBV28	TRBD1	TRBJ2-7	CASRQGQGWHEQYF	TGTGCCAGCAGGCAAGGACAGGGGTGGCACGAGCAGTACTTC
-	TRBV29-1	TRBD2	TRBJ2-3	CSVTSGIDTQYF	TGCAGCGTAACTAGCGGAATAGATACGCAGTATTTT
-	TRBV30	TRBD2	TRBJ2-1	CAWSAGGADEQFF	TGTGCCTGGAGTGCGGGGGGTGCGGATGAGCAGTTCTTC
-	TRBV5-1	-	TRBJ1-6	CASSLKSDSPLHF	TGCGCCAGCAGCTTGAAATCCGATTCACCCCTCCACTTT
-	TRBV19	TRBD1	TRBJ2-3	CATATGGATDTQYF	TGTGCCACCGCGACAGGGGGCGCGACAGATACGCAGTATTTT
-	TRBV2	-	TRBJ1-4	CASIWEEKLFF	TGTGCCAGCATCTGGGAGGAAAAACTGTTTTTT
-	TRBV4-2	TRBD1	TRBJ1-2	CASSQETWTGDYGYTF	TGTGCCAGCAGCCAAGAGACTTGGACAGGGGACTATGGCTACACCTTC
-	TRBV28	TRBD1	TRBJ1-5	CASTLIGGYSNQPQHF	TGTGCCAGCACCTTGATAGGGGGCTATAGCAATCAGCCCCAGCATTTT
-	TRBV29-1	-	TRBJ2-6	CSARESGANVLTF	TGCAGCGCCAGGGAATCTGGGGCCAACGTCCTGACTTTC
-	TRBV27	-	TRBJ1-5	CASRPLTSTGMSQPQHF	TGTGCCAGCAGGCCTCTAACCTCAACAGGGATGAGTCAGCCCCAGCATTTT
-	TRBV28	-	TRBJ1-6	CASTGENNSPLHF	TGTGCCAGCACAGGGGAGAATAATTCACCCCTCCACTTT
-	TRBV7-9	-	TRBJ1-6	CASSMAGQPNSPLHF	TGTGCCAGCAGCATGGCCGGACAGCCAAATTCACCCCTCCACTTT
-	TRBV3-1/TRBV3-2	TRBD1	TRBJ1-1	CASSQGRDRVDTEAFF	TGTGCCAGCAGCCAAGGTCGGGACAGGGTCGACACTGAAGCTTTCTTT
-	TRBV5-1	-	TRBJ1-1	CASSRGTSLMNTEAFF	TGCGCCAGCAGCCGGGGGACTTCCCTTATGAACACTGAAGCTTTCTTT
once	TRBV15	-	TRBJ1-5	CATSGIGRGLGNQPQHF	TGTGCCACCAGCGGCATAGGCAGGGGCTTGGGCAATCAGCCCCAGCATTTT
-	TRBV7-9	-	TRBJ2-3	CASSRDTDTQYF	TGTGCCAGCAGCCGCGACACAGATACGCAGTATTTT
-	TRBV5-4	TRBD2	TRBJ2-1	CASTSGGSGTPTNNEQFF	TGTGCCAGCACCTCGGGAGGTAGCGGGACGCCCACGAATAATGAGCAGTTCTTC
once	TRBV7-2	-	TRBJ2-1	CASSFKADSRGQFF	TGTGCCAGCAGCTTTAAAGCAGACTCCCGCGGGCAGTTCTTC
-	TRBV4-2	TRBD2	TRBJ2-7	CASSQDQGPSGSLLYEQYF	TGTGCCAGCAGCCAAGATCAGGGTCCTAGCGGGAGTTTGCTCTACGAGCAGTACTTC
-	TRBV2	-	TRBJ2-5	CASSLNTGRQYF	TGTGCCAGCAGCCTGAATACAGGGCGCCAGTACTTC
-	TRBV19	TRBD2	TRBJ2-1	CASSASGNEQFF	TGTGCCAGTAGTGCTAGCGGCAATGAGCAGTTCTTC
-	TRBV4-3	-	TRBJ2-5	CASSQDSAARAAQYF	TGCGCCAGCAGCCAAGACTCAGCGGCCCGGGCGGCCCAGTACTTC
-	TRBV7-9	TRBD1	TRBJ1-2	CASSPTAGQAYGYTF	TGTGCCAGCAGCCCTACCGCAGGACAGGCCTATGGCTACACCTTC
-	TRBV28	TRBD1	TRBJ1-5	CASKWTGDQPQHF	TGTGCCAGTAAGTGGACAGGGGATCAGCCCCAGCATTTT
-	TRBV7-2	TRBD2	TRBJ2-3	CASSSTSGRGADTQYF	TGTGCCAGCAGCTCGACTAGCGGGAGGGGGGCAGATACGCAGTATTTT
-	TRBV5-4	-	TRBJ2-1	CASSLGGFGNEQFF	TGTGCCAGCAGCTTGGGAGGCTTTGGCAATGAGCAGTTCTTC
-	TRBV6-1	-	TRBJ2-7	CASSESTYEQYF	TGTGCCAGCAGTGAATCCACCTACGAGCAGTACTTC
-	TRBV7-2	TRBD1	TRBJ1-2	CASSPDRGRDYGYTF	TGTGCCAGCAGCCCGGACAGGGGGCGCGACTATGGCTACACCTTC
once	TRBV13	TRBD2	TRBJ2-3	CASSPAAGRAGTDTQYF	TGTGCCAGCAGCCCGGCGGCTGGGAGGGCGGGCACAGATACGCAGTATTTT
-	TRBV5-1	-	TRBJ2-1	CASSLEAAYNEQFF	TGCGCCAGCAGCTTAGAAGCGGCCTACAATGAGCAGTTCTTC
-	TRBV7-8	-	TRBJ1-3	CASSGHRGNTIYF	TGTGCCAGCAGCGGGCACAGGGGAAACACCATATATTTT